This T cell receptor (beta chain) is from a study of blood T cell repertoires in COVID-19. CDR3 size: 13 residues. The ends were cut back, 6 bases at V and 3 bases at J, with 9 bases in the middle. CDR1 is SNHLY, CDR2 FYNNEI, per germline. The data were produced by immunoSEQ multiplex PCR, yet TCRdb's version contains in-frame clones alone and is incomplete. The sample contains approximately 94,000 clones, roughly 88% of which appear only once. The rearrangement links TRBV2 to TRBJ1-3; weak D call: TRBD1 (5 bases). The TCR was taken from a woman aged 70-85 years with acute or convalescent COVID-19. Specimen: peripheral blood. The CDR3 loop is CASRTALGNTIYF. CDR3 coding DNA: TGTGCCAGCAGGACAGCTCTTGGAAACACCATATATTTT.